A selection of T cell receptor beta chains follows, all from one sample in a study of CD8 T cells in ankylosing spondylitis. TCRdb reanalysed the 5' RACE reads using MiXCR and keeps one entry per CDR3 protein. Among more than 400,000 distinct CDR3 sequences listed, about 5% were seen once. What was sequenced was blood, either unsorted or a sorted T cell fraction (not recorded which). The receptors stem from a male donor with ankylosing spondylitis. Both conserved end residues are part of each CDR3. D genes are given only for firm matches. Size values are once, few and many counts, or a class for expanded clones, and some rows have none.

clone_size	v_call	j_call	d_call	cdr3_nt	cdr3_aa
many	TRBV20-1	TRBJ1-6	TRBD1	TGCAGTGCTCCCCCGACAGGGCAAGCTTCACCCCTCCACTTT	CSAPPTGQASPLHF
many	TRBV3-1	TRBJ2-3	.	TGTGCCAGCAGCCACTCGGGACTCGCCCAAGATACGCAGTATTTT	CASSHSGLAQDTQYF
many	TRBV18	TRBJ1-1	.	TGTGCCAGCTCACCGGAGAGGGGTGAAGCTTTCTTT	CASSPERGEAFF
many	TRBV6-2/TRBV6-3	TRBJ1-2	.	TGTGCCAGCAGCCAGATGGAGGAGAACTATGGCTACACCTTC	CASSQMEENYGYTF
many	TRBV6-2/TRBV6-3	TRBJ1-6	.	TGTGCCAGCAGTTACCCCGCGGGGAGGTATTCACCCCTCCACTTT	CASSYPAGRYSPLHF
many	TRBV18	TRBJ1-2	.	TGTGCCAGCTCACCGTGGACAGAAAGTAACTATGGCTACACCTTC	CASSPWTESNYGYTF
few	TRBV11-2	TRBJ2-3	TRBD2	TGTGCCAGCAGCTTTGGACTAGCGGGAGTGGAAGGAGATACGCAGTATTTT	CASSFGLAGVEGDTQYF
many	TRBV7-2	TRBJ2-1	TRBD1	TGTGCCAGCAGCACCGGACAGGGAAATCTCAATGAGCAGTTCTTC	CASSTGQGNLNEQFF
many	TRBV6-2/TRBV6-3	TRBJ1-4	TRBD1	TGTGCCAGCAGTTACAGGTTCGGGACAGGGCGCGAAAAACTGTTTTTT	CASSYRFGTGREKLFF
few	TRBV20-1	TRBJ2-5	.	TGCAGTGCCGAAGGACTCGGGCTTGAGGGTGTCCAAGAGACCCAGTACTTC	CSAEGLGLEGVQETQYF
many	TRBV20-1	TRBJ1-2	.	TGCAGTGCGCCGGATTATAACTATGGCTACACCTTC	CSAPDYNYGYTF
many	TRBV12-3/TRBV12-4	TRBJ1-1	.	TGTGCCAGCAGTTTTCTGGGCTCGAACACTGAAGCTTTCTTT	CASSFLGSNTEAFF
many	TRBV20-1	TRBJ2-3	.	TGCAGTGCTAGATACTCTAGCACAGATACGCAGTATTTT	CSARYSSTDTQYF
many	TRBV7-9	TRBJ1-1	.	TGTGCCAGCAGCCTCCGAAAGGACGGAGGGGACACTGAAGCTTTCTTT	CASSLRKDGGDTEAFF
many	TRBV9	TRBJ1-2	.	TGTGCCAGCTTGCAGCAGGGAACCAGCTATGGCTACACCTTC	CASLQQGTSYGYTF
many	TRBV20-1	TRBJ1-3	.	TGCAGTGCTAGGTTCGGACCAGGGGCTGGAAACACCATATATTTT	CSARFGPGAGNTIYF
many	TRBV12-3/TRBV12-4	TRBJ1-5	.	TGTGCCAGCAGCACAGGGCGTGGACAGCCCCAGCATTTT	CASSTGRGQPQHF
many	TRBV12-3/TRBV12-4	TRBJ1-2	TRBD1	TGTGCCAGCAGTACCGCCGACAGGGGGTGGGATGGCTACACCTTC	CASSTADRGWDGYTF
few	TRBV6-2/TRBV6-3	TRBJ1-2	TRBD1	TGTGCCAGCAGTACCGGGACAGTCGTTGGCTACACCTTC	CASSTGTVVGYTF
.	TRBV4-2	TRBJ2-3	.	TGTGCCAGCAGCCATACCTACACAGATACGCAGTATTTT	CASSHTYTDTQYF
many	TRBV20-1	TRBJ1-1	.	TGCAGTGCTAGACTGGCATCCCACATGAACACTGAAGCTTTCTTT	CSARLASHMNTEAFF
many	TRBV7-3	TRBJ2-1	TRBD2	TGTGCCAGCAGCCCTATAGCGGGGGGGCCTTCTGAGCAGTTCTTC	CASSPIAGGPSEQFF
many	TRBV7-2	TRBJ1-1	.	TGTGCCAGCAGCTTCGGGGTGGGGGCAACTGAAGCTTTCTTT	CASSFGVGATEAFF
many	TRBV7-9	TRBJ2-7	TRBD2	TGTGCCAGCAGCTCCGGACTAGCGGGAGGAAGAGAGCAGTACTTC	CASSSGLAGGREQYF
many	TRBV29-1	TRBJ1-2	.	TGCAGCGTTGATGAGGGGGGCTATGGCTACACCTTC	CSVDEGGYGYTF
many	TRBV7-3	TRBJ2-1	TRBD1	TGTGCCAGCAGCTTAACAGGGGGACAGGGGTTGGGCAATGAGCAGTTCTTC	CASSLTGGQGLGNEQFF
many	TRBV6-2/TRBV6-3	TRBJ1-5	.	TGTGCCAGCAGCCGGGACGGATATAGCAATCAGCCCCAGCATTTT	CASSRDGYSNQPQHF